The rows below give T cell receptor beta chains drawn from one sample of a study of blood T cell repertoires in COVID-19. Clones were read by immunoSEQ multiplex PCR, and TCRdb kept only the in-frame ones, dropping some. The table lists 200,000 to 250,000 clones, 90% of them singletons. Source material: PBMCs or T cells enriched from blood (not recorded which). Receptors originate from a man younger than 45 who had been exposed to COVID-19. Each CDR3 is given with its conserved first and last residue. D genes are given only for firm matches. Size is stated for part of the rows, as once, few or many counts, or as a class when the clone is expanded.

D gene	V gene	clone size	J gene	CDR3 DNA	CDR3 protein
.	TRBV6-5	.	TRBJ2-2	TGTGCCAGCAGCTCAGCGGGGAACACCGGGGAGCTGTTTTTT	CASSSAGNTGELFF
.	TRBV30	.	TRBJ2-6	TGTGCCTGGAGTTTAGGGGGCTCTGGGGCCAACGTCCTGACTTTC	CAWSLGGSGANVLTF
.	TRBV4-1	.	TRBJ2-1	TGCGCCAGCAGCACAATCCGGACAAAAGACAATGAGCAGTTCTTC	CASSTIRTKDNEQFF
TRBD2	TRBV7-2	.	TRBJ2-7	TGTGCCAGCAGCTACGGGACTAGCGGCTACGAGCAGTACTTC	CASSYGTSGYEQYF
.	TRBV9	.	TRBJ2-4	TGTGCCAGCAGCGTAGGCTCCCAGTCTTGGAACATTCAGTACTTC	CASSVGSQSWNIQYF
TRBD1	TRBV4-1	.	TRBJ1-2	TGCGCCAGCAGCCAAGGAGCCGGGACAGGGAATGGCTACACCTTC	CASSQGAGTGNGYTF
TRBD1	TRBV2	.	TRBJ2-7	TGTGCCAGCAGTGATCAACAGGGGACCTACGAGCAGTACTTC	CASSDQQGTYEQYF
.	TRBV6-6	once	TRBJ2-5	TGTGCCAGCAGTTCCTTATGGGGGGGGCCGGAGACCCAGTACTTC	CASSSLWGGPETQYF
.	TRBV2	.	TRBJ1-2	TGTGCCAGCAGTGAGGCAGGGTCCCAATTTCGGGGCTACACCTTC	CASSEAGSQFRGYTF
TRBD2	TRBV11-3	.	TRBJ2-1	TGTGCCAGCAGCTCGGGACTAGCGGACAATGAGCAGTTCTTC	CASSSGLADNEQFF
TRBD1	TRBV6-5	.	TRBJ1-5	TGTGCCAGCAGGACAGGGTATAATCAGCCCCAGCATTTT	CASRTGYNQPQHF
TRBD2	TRBV27	.	TRBJ2-7	TGTGCTTCCCGGGAGGGCTCCCACGAGCAGTACTTC	CASREGSHEQYF
.	TRBV12-3/TRBV12-4	.	TRBJ1-1	TGTGCCAGCATTTTGACTGTAAACACTGAAGCTTTCTTT	CASILTVNTEAFF
TRBD2	TRBV5-4	.	TRBJ2-3	TGTGCCAGCAGCTTGGACCCCAGGTCCCGGGGGGAGAGAGATACGCAGTATTTT	CASSLDPRSRGERDTQYF
TRBD2	TRBV5-1	.	TRBJ2-1	TGCGCCAGCAGCACTAGCGGGGGCTGGCAGTTCTTC	CASSTSGGWQFF
TRBD1	TRBV7-6	.	TRBJ2-5	TGTGCCAGCAGCATCGGACAGGTCTACCAAGAGACCCAGTACTTC	CASSIGQVYQETQYF
TRBD1	TRBV18	.	TRBJ2-1	TGTGCCAGCTCACTACGACAGGGGAAACACCTCTCCTACAATGAGCAGTTCTTC	CASSLRQGKHLSYNEQFF
TRBD2	TRBV9	.	TRBJ2-5	TGTGCCAGCAGCGTTCACGGGGGGGCCGGTCAAGAGACCCAGTACTTC	CASSVHGGAGQETQYF
TRBD1	TRBV18	.	TRBJ2-5	TGTGCCAGCTCATTCACCGGGACAGGGGGCGCAATCAAAGAGACCCAGTACTTC	CASSFTGTGGAIKETQYF
.	TRBV11-2	.	TRBJ1-2	TGTGCCAGCAGCTTGTTACAGCCACGCCGTGTGGGCTACACCTTC	CASSLLQPRRVGYTF
TRBD1	TRBV4-1	.	TRBJ2-7	TGCGCCAGCAGCCACTGGGGACAGGGCTCATACGAGCAGTACTTC	CASSHWGQGSYEQYF
.	TRBV7-9	.	TRBJ1-6	TGTGCCAGCAGCTTAGGGTTGGGGGGTTCACCCCTCCACTTT	CASSLGLGGSPLHF
TRBD1	TRBV6-5	.	TRBJ1-2	TGTGCCAGCAGTTGGGACAGGGGGCGAGGGTTCCTACTTTTC	CASSWDRGRGFLLF
.	TRBV5-1	.	TRBJ1-1	TGCGCCAGCAGCCCCATGGTGCGTTACACTGAAGCTTTCTTT	CASSPMVRYTEAFF
TRBD1	TRBV4-3	.	TRBJ1-2	TGCGCCAGCAGCCTATTTCAGGAGGGGGCAGGTGGCTACACCTTC	CASSLFQEGAGGYTF
.	TRBV19	.	TRBJ1-5	TGTGCCGGCGGACAGACCTATAGCAATCAGCCCCAGCATTTT	CAGGQTYSNQPQHF
.	TRBV5-4	once	TRBJ1-1	TGTGCCAGCAGCTTGGGGAGAAACGTGGACACTGAAGCTTTCTTT	CASSLGRNVDTEAFF
TRBD1	TRBV29-1	.	TRBJ1-4	TGCAGCGTCGCCGACAGGGTAGCTAATGAAAAACTGTTTTTT	CSVADRVANEKLFF
.	TRBV6-1	.	TRBJ2-1	TGTGCCAGCAGTGAAGTACTAGCTGAGCAGTTCTTC	CASSEVLAEQFF
.	TRBV12-3/TRBV12-4	.	TRBJ2-5	TGTGCCAGCACACAGCACCAAGAGACCCAGTACTTC	CASTQHQETQYF
.	TRBV20-1	once	TRBJ1-1	TGCAGTGCTACGTCTTACACTGAAGCTTTCTTT	CSATSYTEAFF
TRBD2	TRBV7-3	.	TRBJ2-1	TGTGCCAGCAGCCCAGGACTAGCTTCGGGTGAGCAGTTCTTC	CASSPGLASGEQFF
.	TRBV4-2	.	TRBJ1-1	TGTGCCAGCAGCCAAGATGGCCAGGGAAGGACTGAAGCTTTCTTT	CASSQDGQGRTEAFF
TRBD2	TRBV7-2	.	TRBJ2-5	TGTGCCAGCAGTCCTATACCACTAGCGATCGGGGAGACCCAGTACTTC	CASSPIPLAIGETQYF
.	TRBV7-8	.	TRBJ1-4	TGTGCCAGCCACCGATCGGCAGGCGCTAATGAAAAACTGTTTTTT	CASHRSAGANEKLFF
.	TRBV4-3	few	TRBJ2-1	TGCGCCAGCAGCCCCGAGACAGGTTCTTACAATGAGCAGTTCTTC	CASSPETGSYNEQFF
.	TRBV9	.	TRBJ2-7	TGTGCCAGCAGCCCGCGGGGACGGGACGAGCAGTACTTC	CASSPRGRDEQYF
.	TRBV5-1	once	TRBJ2-1	TGCGCCAGCAGCTTGAGTTTGAGCGGCCAGGAGTTCTTC	CASSLSLSGQEFF
TRBD2	TRBV4-1	.	TRBJ2-3	TGCGCCAGCAGCCAAAGCGGCGGGGGGGCCCGGGATACGCAGTATTTT	CASSQSGGGARDTQYF
.	TRBV9	.	TRBJ2-2	TGTGCCAGCAGCGGACGACAGGCGACCAGGACCGGGGAGCTGTTTTTT	CASSGRQATRTGELFF
.	TRBV7-6	.	TRBJ2-2	TGTGCCAGCAGCCTCCAGGTATCCGTCACCGGGGAGCTGTTTTTT	CASSLQVSVTGELFF
TRBD1	TRBV4-1	.	TRBJ2-5	TGCGCCAGCAGCCCTCGGACAGGGCAAGAGACCCAGTACTTC	CASSPRTGQETQYF
TRBD1	TRBV6-5	.	TRBJ2-1	TGTGCCAGCAGTCCGGGGACAGGGGGCTACAATGAGCAGTTCTTC	CASSPGTGGYNEQFF
TRBD2	TRBV11-3	few	TRBJ2-1	TGTGCCAGCAGCCTAAGGAGGGAGGGGTACAATGAGCAGTTCTTC	CASSLRREGYNEQFF
.	TRBV4-3	once	TRBJ1-2	TGCGCCAGCAGCCAATTCGGACAGAATTCCTATGGCTACACCTTC	CASSQFGQNSYGYTF
.	TRBV5-4	.	TRBJ2-7	TGTGCCAGCAGCTCCCCGGACATCCAACCCTACGAGCAGTACTTC	CASSSPDIQPYEQYF
TRBD1	TRBV30	.	TRBJ1-6	TGTGCCTGGAGTGTACGAATGCCGGTGAGGGGACAGGCCCTCTATAATTCACCCCTCCACTTT	CAWSVRMPVRGQALYNSPLHF
TRBD1	TRBV29-1	.	TRBJ1-5	TGCAGCGCCCAACAGGGGGTCAATCAGCCCCAGCATTTT	CSAQQGVNQPQHF
.	TRBV20-1	.	TRBJ2-3	TGCAGTGCTACTAGCACAGATACGCAGTATTTT	CSATSTDTQYF